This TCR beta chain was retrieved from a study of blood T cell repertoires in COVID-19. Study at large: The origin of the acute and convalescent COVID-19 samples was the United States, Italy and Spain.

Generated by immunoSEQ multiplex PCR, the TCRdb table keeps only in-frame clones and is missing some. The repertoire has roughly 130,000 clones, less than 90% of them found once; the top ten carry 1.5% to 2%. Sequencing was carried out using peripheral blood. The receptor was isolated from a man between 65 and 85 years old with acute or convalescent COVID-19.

CDR3 in amino acids: CASSDQHADSPLHF. DNA for the CDR3: TGCGCCAGCAGTGATCAGCATGCGGATTCACCCCTCCACTTT. This rearrangement joins TRBV10-2 to TRBJ1-6; D is ambiguous. V gave up 3 bases and J gave up 8 bases, with 11 bases separating them. This CDR3 contains 14 residues. Per germline, CDR1 WSHSY and CDR2 SAAADI.